In this sample, the clone carrying this T cell receptor (beta chain) turned up many times. This entry belongs to a study of blood T cell repertoires in COVID-19. Background on the study: Acute-phase and convalescent COVID-19 samples originated in the United States, Italy and Spain. From T cells, B-cell-depleted T cells, or PBMCs came the material, which was cDNA or gDNA.

Per the original data handling: It was from reference gene primer amplification that nucleated cell counts were estimated. This table comes from immunoSEQ multiplex PCR, and its TCRdb copy is limited to in-frame clones, with some not included. That table furnishes V, J and clone size, whereas the DNA furnished D and trimming. The sample gives 210,000 or so clones, approximately 78% of which show up once; 2.5% to 3.5% is in the top ten. Deletions cut 5 bases from V and 0 bases from J, with 11 bases between. Germline loops: CDR1 MDHEN, CDR2 SYDVKM. The CDR3 runs to 15 residues. The chain is built from TRBV28 and TRBJ1-3; D possibly corresponds to TRBD1 (6 bases). This clonotype originated in a woman at least 80 years old with active or convalescent COVID-19. The specimen was peripheral blood. The CDR3 sequence: CASSSGTSSGNTIYF. DNA for the CDR3: TGTGCCAGCAGTAGTGGGACATCCTCTGGAAACACCATATATTTT. The full variable domain, with the rest looked up from reference TRBV28 and TRBJ1-3, is DVKVTQSSRYLVKRTGEKVFLECVQDMDHENMFWYRQDPGLGLRLIYFSYDVKMKEKGDIPEGYSVSREKKERFSLILESASTNQTSMYLCASSSGTSSGNTIYFGEGSWLTVV.